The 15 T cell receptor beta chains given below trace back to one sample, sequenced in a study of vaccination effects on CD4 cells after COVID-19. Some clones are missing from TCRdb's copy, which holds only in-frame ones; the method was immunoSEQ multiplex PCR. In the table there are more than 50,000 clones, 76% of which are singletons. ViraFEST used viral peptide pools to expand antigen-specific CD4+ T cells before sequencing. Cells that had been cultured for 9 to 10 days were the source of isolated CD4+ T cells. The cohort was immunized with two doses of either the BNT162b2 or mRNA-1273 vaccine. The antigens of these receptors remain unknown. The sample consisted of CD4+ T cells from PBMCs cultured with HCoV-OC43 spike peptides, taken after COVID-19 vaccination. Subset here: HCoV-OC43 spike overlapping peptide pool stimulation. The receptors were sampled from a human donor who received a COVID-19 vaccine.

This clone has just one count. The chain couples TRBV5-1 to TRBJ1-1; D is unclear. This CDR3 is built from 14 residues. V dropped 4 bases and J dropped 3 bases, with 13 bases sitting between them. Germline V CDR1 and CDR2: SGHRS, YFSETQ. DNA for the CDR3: TGCGCCAGCAGCCCGGGGTATTCTGACACTGAAGCTTTCTTT. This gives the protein CASSPGYSDTEAFF.

This CDR3 reads CASSLTGTSLYEQYV. In DNA form, the CDR3 reads TGTGCCAGCAGCTTGACCGGGACAAGCCTCTACGAGCAGTACGTC. This sequence joins TRBV5-8 and TRBJ2-7, with a weak D call TRBD1 (6 bases). This CDR3 contains 15 residues. V lost 1 base, J lost 3 bases, and 14 bases lay in between. Germline V gene sequence: CDR1 SGHTS, CDR2 YDEGEE.

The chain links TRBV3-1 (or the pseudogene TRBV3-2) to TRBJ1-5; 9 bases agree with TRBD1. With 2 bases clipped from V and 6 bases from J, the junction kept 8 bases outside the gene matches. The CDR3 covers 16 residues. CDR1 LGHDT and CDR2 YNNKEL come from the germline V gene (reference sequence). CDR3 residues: CASSQSGDRGGQPQHF. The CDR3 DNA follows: TGTGCCAGCAGCCAATCAGGCGACAGGGGGGGTCAGCCCCAGCATTTT.

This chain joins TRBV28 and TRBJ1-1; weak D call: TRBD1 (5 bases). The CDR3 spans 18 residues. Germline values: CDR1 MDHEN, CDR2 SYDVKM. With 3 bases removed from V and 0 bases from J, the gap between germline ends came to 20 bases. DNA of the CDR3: TGTGCCAGCAGTTTTCAAGGGGTCAGGTACCATTTGAACACTGAAGCTTTCTTT. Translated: CASSFQGVRYHLNTEAFF.

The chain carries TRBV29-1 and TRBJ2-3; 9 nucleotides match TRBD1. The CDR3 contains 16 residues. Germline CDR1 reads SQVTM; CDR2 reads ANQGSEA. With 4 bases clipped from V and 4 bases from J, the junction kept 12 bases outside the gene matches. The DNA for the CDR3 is TGCAGCGTTGGCCCCCGGGACAGGGTCTTCCCAGATACGCAGTATTTT. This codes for CSVGPRDRVFPDTQYF.

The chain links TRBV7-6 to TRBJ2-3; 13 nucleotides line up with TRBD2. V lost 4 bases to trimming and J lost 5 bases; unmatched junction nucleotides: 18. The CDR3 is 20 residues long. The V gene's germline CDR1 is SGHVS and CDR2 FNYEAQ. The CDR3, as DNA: TGTGCCAGCAGCTCATCCGAACTGACCGGACTAGCGGGGGTCGGAGATACGCAGTATTTT. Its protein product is CASSSSELTGLAGVGDTQYF.

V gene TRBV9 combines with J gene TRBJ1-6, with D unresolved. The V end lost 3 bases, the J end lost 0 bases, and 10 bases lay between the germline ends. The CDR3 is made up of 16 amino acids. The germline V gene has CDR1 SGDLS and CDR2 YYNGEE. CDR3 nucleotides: TGTGCCAGCAGCGACAGCGAGAGCTCCTATAATTCACCCCTCCACTTT. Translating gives CASSDSESSYNSPLHF.

CDR3 protein: CASSLMLPDTQYF. In DNA, the CDR3 is TGTGCCAGCAGCTTAATGTTGCCAGATACGCAGTATTTT. The chain is built from TRBV7-2 and TRBJ2-3; D is unclear. This CDR3 has 13 amino acids. Germline CDR1 is SGHTA and CDR2 is FQGNSA. V lost 2 bases and J lost 4, with 7 bases in between.

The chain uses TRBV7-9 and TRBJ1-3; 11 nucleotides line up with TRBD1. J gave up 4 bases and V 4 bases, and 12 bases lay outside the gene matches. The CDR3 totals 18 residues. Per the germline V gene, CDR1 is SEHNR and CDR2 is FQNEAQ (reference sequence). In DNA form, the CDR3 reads TGTGCCAGCAGCTCATCCAACACGGGACAGGGGGTCGGAAACACCATATATTTT. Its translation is CASSSSNTGQGVGNTIYF.

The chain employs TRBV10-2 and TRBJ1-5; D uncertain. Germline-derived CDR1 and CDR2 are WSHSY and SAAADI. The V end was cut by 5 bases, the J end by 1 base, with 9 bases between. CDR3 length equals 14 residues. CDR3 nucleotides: TGCGCCAGCAGTCTCGGACGGAGCAATCAGCCCCAGCATTTT. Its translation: CASSLGRSNQPQHF.

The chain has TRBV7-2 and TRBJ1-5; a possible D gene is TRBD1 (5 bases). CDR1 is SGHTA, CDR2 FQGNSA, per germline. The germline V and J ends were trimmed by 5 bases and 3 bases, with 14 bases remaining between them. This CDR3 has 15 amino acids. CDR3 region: CASSPEGGDNQPQHF. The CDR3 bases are TGTGCCAGCAGCCCGGAGGGAGGGGACAATCAGCCCCAGCATTTT.

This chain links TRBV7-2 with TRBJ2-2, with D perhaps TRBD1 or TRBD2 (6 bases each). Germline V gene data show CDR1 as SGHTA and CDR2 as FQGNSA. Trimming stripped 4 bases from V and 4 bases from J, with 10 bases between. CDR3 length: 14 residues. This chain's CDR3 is CASSSRGGTGELFF. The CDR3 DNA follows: TGTGCCAGCAGCTCCAGGGGAGGCACCGGGGAGCTGTTTTTT.

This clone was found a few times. CDR3 amino acids: CASSVDRDGGELFF. In nucleotides, the CDR3 is TGTGCCAGCAGCGTGGACAGGGATGGCGGGGAGCTGTTTTTT. V and J are TRBV7-7 and TRBJ2-2; 8 positions match TRBD1. CDR1 and CDR2 from the germline V gene are SSHAT and FNYEAQ (reference sequence). Trimming cost V 5 bases and J 7 bases; bases outside gene matches: 6. The CDR3 covers 14 residues.

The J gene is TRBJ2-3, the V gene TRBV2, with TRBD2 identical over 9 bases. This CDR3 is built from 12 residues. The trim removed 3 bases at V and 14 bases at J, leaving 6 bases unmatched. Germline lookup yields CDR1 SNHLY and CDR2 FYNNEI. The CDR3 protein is CASSERLAAPYF. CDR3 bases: TGTGCCAGCAGTGAGCGACTAGCGGCGCCGTATTTT. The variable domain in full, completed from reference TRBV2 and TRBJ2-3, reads EPEVTQTPSHQVTQMGQEVILRCVPISNHLYFYWYRQILGQKVEFLVSFYNNEISEKSEIFDDQFSVERPDGSNFTLKIRSTKLEDSAMYFCASSERLAAPYFGPGTRLTVL.

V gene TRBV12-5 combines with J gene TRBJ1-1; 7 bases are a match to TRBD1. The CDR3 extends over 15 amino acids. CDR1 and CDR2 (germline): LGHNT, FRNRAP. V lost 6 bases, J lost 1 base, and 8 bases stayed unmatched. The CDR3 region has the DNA TGTGCTAGTGGACCCCCCGGGACAGAGAACACTGAAGCTTTCTTT. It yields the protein CASGPPGTENTEAFF.